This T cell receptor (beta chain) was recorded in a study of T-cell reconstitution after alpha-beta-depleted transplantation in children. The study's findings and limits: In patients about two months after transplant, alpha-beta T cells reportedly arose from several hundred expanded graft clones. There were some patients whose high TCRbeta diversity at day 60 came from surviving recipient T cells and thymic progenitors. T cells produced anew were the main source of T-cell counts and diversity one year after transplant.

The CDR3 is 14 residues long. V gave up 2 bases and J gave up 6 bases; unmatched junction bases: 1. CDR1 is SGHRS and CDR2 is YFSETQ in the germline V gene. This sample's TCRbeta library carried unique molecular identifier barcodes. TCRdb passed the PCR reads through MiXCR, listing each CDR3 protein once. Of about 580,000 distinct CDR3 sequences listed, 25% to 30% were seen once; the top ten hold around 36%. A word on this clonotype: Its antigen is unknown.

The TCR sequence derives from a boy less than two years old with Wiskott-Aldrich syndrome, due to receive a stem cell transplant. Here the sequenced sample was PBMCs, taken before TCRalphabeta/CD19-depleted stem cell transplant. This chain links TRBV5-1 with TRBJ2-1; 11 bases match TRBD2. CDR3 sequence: CASSFTSGGNEQFF. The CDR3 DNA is TGCGCCAGCAGCTTTACTAGCGGGGGCAATGAGCAGTTCTTC. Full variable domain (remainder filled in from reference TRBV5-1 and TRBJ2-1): KAGVTQTPRYLIKTRGQQVTLSCSPISGHRSVSWYQQTPGQGLQFLFEYFSETQRNKGNFPGRFSGRQFSNSRSEMNVSTLELGDSALYLCASSFTSGGNEQFFGPGTRLTVL.